The T cell receptor beta chain described here comes from a study of blood T cell repertoires in COVID-19. V was pared by 5 bases and J by 12 bases, with 11 bases between. The CDR3 has 10 residues. The germline CDR1 and CDR2 sequences are SNHLY and FYNNEI. Assay: immunoSEQ multiplex PCR; the TCRdb copy retains only in-frame clones and omits some. The table has roughly 700,000 clones, more than 80% seen once. The sequencing sample was made of peripheral blood. This receptor was identified in a young woman with acute or convalescent COVID-19. The rearrangement joins TRBV2 to TRBJ2-7; TRBD2 is a possible D gene (5 bases). Written as DNA, the CDR3 is TGTGCCAGCAGTCGAGGGAACACGTACTTC. Its translation is CASSRGNTYF.